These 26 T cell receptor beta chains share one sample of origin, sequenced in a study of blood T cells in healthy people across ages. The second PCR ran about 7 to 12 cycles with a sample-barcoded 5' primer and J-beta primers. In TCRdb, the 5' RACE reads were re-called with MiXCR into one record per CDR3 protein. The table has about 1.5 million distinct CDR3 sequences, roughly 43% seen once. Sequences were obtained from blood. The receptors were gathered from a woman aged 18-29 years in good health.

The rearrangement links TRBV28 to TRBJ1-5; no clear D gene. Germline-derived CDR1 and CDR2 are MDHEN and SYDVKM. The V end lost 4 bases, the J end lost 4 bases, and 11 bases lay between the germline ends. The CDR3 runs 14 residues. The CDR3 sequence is CASSSNRFNQPQHF. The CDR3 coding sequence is TGTGCCAGCAGTTCGAACAGATTTAATCAGCCCCAGCATTTT. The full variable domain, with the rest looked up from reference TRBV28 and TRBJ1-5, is DVKVTQSSRYLVKRTGEKVFLECVQDMDHENMFWYRQDPGLGLRLIYFSYDVKMKEKGDIPEGYSVSREKKERFSLILESASTNQTSMYLCASSSNRFNQPQHFGDGTRLSIL.

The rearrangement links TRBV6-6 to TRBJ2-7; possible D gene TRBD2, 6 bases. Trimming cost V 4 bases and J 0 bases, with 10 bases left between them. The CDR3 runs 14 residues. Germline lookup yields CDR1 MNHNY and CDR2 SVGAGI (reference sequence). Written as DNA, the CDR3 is TGTGCCAGCAGTTGGGGGGTGAGCTCCTACGAGCAGTACTTC. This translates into CASSWGVSSYEQYF.

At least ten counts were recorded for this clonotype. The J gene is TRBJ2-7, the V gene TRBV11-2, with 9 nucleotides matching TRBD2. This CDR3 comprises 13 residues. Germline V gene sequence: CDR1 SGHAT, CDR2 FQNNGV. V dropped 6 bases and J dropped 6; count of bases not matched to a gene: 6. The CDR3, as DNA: TGTGCCAGCAGTTTGGGACTAGCTAGCGAGCAGTACTTC. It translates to CASSLGLASEQYF.

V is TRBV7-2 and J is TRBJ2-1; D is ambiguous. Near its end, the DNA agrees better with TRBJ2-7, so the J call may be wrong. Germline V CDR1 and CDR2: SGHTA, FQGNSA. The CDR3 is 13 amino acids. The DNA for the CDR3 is TGTGCCAGCAGCTTCGACATGTACAATGAGCAGTACTTC. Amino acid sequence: CASSFDMYNEQYF.

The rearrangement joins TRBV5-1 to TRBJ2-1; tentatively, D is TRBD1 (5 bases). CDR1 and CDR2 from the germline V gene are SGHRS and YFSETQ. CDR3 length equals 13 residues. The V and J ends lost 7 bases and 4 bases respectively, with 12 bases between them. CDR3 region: CASLATEYNEQFF. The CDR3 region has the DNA TGCGCCAGCTTGGCGACAGAGTACAATGAGCAGTTCTTC.

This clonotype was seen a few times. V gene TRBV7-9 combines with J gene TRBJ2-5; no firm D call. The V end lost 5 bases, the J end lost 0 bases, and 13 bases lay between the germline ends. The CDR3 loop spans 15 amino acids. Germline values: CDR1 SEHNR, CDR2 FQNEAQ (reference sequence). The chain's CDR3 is CASSHMQNYQETQYF. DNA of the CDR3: TGTGCCAGCAGCCACATGCAGAATTACCAAGAGACCCAGTACTTC. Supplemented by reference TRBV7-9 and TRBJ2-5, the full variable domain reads DTGVSQNPRHKITKRGQNVTFRCDPISEHNRLYWYRQTLGQGPEFLTYFQNEAQLEKSRLLSDRFSAERPKGSFSTLEIQRTEQGDSAMYLCASSHMQNYQETQYFGPGTRLLVL.

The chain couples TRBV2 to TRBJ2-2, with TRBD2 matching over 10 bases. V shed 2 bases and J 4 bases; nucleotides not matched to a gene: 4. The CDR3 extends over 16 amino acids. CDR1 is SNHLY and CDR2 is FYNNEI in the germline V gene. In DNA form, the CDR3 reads TGTGCCAGCAGTGAACCAGCGGGAGGGTTCACCGGGGAGCTGTTTTTT. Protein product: CASSEPAGGFTGELFF.

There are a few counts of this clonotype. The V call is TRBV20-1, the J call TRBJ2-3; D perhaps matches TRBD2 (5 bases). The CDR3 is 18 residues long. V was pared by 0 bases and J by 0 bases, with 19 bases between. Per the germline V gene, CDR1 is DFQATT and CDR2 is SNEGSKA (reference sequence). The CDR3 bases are TGCAGTGCTAGAGATAGGATCGCTATATGGACTAGCACAGATACGCAGTATTTT. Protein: CSARDRIAIWTSTDTQYF.

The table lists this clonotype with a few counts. The CDR3 DNA sequence: TGTGCCAGCAGCCCGGGACTTGGAGAGGCAGATACGCAGTATTTT. Translated: CASSPGLGEADTQYF. The V gene is TRBV7-2, the J gene TRBJ2-3; perhaps TRBD2 as D (6 bases). In germline, CDR1 is SGHTA, CDR2 FQGNSA. Trimming cost V 5 bases and J 4 bases, with 16 bases left between them. The CDR3 is 15 amino acids.

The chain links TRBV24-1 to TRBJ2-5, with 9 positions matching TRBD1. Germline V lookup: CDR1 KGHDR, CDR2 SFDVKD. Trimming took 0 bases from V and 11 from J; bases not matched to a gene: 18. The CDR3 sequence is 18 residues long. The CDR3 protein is CATSDLGDREFVGNEQYF. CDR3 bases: TGTGCCACCAGTGATTTGGGGGACAGGGAATTTGTAGGCAATGAGCAGTACTTC.

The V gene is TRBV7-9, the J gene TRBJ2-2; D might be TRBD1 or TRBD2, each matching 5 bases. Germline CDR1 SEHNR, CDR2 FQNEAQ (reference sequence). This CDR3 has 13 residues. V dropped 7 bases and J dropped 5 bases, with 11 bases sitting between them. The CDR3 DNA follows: TGTGCCAGCAACCGAGGGGTGACCGGGGAGCTGTTTTTT. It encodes CASNRGVTGELFF.

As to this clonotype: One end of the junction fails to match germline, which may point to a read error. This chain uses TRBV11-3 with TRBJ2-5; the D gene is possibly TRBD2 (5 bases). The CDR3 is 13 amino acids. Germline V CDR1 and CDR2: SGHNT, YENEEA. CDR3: CTSSLETNVEQYF. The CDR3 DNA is TGTACCAGCAGCTTAGAGACTAATGTGGAACAGTACTTC.

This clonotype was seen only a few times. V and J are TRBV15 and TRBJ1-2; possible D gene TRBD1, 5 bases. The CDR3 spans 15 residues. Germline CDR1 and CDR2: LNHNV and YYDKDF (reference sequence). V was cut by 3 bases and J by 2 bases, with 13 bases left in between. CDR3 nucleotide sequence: TGTGCCACCAGCAGCCAGGTGGGGCGCAACTATGGCTACACCTTC. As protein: CATSSQVGRNYGYTF.

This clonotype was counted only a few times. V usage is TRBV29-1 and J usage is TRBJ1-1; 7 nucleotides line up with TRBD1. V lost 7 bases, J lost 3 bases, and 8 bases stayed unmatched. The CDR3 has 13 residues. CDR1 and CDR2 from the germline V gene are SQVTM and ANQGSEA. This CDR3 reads CSGETQGDTEAFF. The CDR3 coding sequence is TGCAGCGGTGAGACCCAGGGGGACACTGAAGCTTTCTTT.

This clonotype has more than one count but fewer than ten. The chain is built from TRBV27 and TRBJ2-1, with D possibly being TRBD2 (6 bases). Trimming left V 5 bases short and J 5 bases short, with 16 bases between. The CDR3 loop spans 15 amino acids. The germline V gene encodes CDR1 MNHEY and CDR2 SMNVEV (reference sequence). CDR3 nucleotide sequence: TGTGCCAGCAGTCCACAGGAGGGACTCAACAATGAGCAGTTCTTC. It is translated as CASSPQEGLNNEQFF.

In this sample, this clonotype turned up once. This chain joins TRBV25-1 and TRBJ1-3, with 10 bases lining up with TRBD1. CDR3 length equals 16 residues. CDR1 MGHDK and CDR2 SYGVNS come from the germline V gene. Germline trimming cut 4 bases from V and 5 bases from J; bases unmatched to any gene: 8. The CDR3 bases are TGTGCCAGCAGTGGCTCCGGGACAGGGGAGAGAAACACCATATATTTT. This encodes CASSGSGTGERNTIYF.

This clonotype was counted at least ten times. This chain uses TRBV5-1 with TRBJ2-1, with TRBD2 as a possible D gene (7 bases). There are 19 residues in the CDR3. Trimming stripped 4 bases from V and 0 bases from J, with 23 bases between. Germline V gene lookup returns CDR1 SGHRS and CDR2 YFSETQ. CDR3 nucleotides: TGCGCCAGCAGCCCCCTTGGTTTCGAGGGGGGGAGCTCCTACAATGAGCAGTTCTTC. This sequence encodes CASSPLGFEGGSSYNEQFF.

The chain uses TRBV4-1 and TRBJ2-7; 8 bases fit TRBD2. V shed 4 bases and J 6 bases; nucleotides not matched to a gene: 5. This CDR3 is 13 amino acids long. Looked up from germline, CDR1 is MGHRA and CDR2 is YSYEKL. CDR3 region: CASSPPGGVEQYF. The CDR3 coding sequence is TGCGCCAGCAGCCCCCCCGGGGGGGTCGAGCAGTACTTC.

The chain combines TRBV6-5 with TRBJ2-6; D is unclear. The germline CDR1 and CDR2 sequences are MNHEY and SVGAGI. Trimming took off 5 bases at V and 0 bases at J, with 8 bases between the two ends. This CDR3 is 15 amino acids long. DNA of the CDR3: TGTGCCAGCAGTCCCCAGACCTCTGGGGCCAACGTCCTGACTTTC. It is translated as CASSPQTSGANVLTF.

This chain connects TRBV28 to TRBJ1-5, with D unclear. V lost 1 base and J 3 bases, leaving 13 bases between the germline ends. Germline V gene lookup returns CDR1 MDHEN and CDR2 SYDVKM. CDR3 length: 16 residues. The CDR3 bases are TGTGCCAGCAGTTTATTTCGGGAGTATGCCAATCAGCCCCAGCATTTT. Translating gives CASSLFREYANQPQHF.

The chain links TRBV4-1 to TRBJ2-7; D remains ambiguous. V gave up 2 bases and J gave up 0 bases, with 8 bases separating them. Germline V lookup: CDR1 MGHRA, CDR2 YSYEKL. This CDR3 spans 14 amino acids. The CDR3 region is CASSQFESSYEQYF. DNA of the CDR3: TGCGCCAGCAGCCAATTTGAGAGCTCCTACGAGCAGTACTTC.

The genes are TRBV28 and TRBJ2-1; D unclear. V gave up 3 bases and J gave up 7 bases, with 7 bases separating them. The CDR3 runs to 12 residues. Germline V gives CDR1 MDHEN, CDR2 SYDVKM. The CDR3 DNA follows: TGTGCCAGCAGTTTGACCACAAATGAGCAGTTCTTC. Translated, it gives CASSLTTNEQFF.

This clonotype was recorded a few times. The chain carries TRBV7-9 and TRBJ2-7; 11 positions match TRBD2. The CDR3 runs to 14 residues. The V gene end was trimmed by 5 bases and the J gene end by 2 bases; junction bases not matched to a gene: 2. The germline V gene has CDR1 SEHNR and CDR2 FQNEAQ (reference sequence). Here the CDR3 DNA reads TGTGCCAGCAGCACGGGACTAGCGGCCTACGAGCAGTACTTC. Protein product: CASSTGLAAYEQYF.

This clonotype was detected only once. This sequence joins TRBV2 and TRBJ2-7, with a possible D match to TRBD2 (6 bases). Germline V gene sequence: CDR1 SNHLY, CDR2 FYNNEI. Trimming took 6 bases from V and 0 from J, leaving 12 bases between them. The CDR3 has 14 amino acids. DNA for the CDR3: TGTGCCAGCAGGTTGCGGAGGGTCTCCTACGAGCAGTACTTC. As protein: CASRLRRVSYEQYF.

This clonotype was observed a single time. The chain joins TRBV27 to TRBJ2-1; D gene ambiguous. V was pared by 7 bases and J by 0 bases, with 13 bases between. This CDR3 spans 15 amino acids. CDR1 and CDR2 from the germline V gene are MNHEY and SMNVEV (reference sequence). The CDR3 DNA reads TGTGCCAGCACCGCACTGTTAAGCTCCTACAATGAGCAGTTCTTC. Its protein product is CASTALLSSYNEQFF.

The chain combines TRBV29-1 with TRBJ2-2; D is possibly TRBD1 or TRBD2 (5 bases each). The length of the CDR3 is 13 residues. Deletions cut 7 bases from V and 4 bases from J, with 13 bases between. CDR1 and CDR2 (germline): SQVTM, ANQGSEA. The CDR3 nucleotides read TGCAGCGGGGAACGGGGCGTCACCGGGGAGCTGTTTTTT. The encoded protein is CSGERGVTGELFF.